This record looks at one TCR beta chain sequence and its context. This sample is part of a study of blood T cell repertoires in COVID-19. Assay used: immunoSEQ multiplex PCR; TCRdb lists only in-frame clones, some missing. The data contain more than 350,000 clones, 88% of them singletons. The length of the CDR3 is 16 residues. After removal of 5 bases from V and 2 bases from J, the junction contained 5 bases not matched to a gene. Germline V CDR1 and CDR2: SGHAT, FQNNGV. The sequence derives from a woman under 30 who had been exposed to COVID-19. Sequenced sample: PBMCs or T cells enriched from blood (not recorded which). The chain joins TRBV11-2 to TRBJ2-1, with 11 positions matching TRBD2. The CDR3 region is CASSPTSGSTYNEQFF. The CDR3 nucleotides are TGTGCCAGCAGCCCCACTAGCGGGAGCACCTACAATGAGCAGTTCTTC. Full variable domain (outside the CDR3, taken from reference TRBV11-2 and TRBJ2-1): EAGVAQSPRYKIIEKRQSVAFWCNPISGHATLYWYQQILGQGPKLLIQFQNNGVVDDSQLPKDRFSAERLKGVDSTLKIQPAKLEDSAVYLCASSPTSGSTYNEQFFGPGTRLTVL.